The T cell receptor (beta chain) described here comes from a study listed by TCRdb under 2016. The study in broad terms: The origins of HIV persistence were investigated in individuals who naturally controlled HIV infection.

The library came from 5' RACE. Sequencer: Illumina HiSeq 2000. The public reads were run again by TCRdb, first through fastp at Q25 and then through MiXCR, and only productive beta chains were kept. Every entry covers one CDR3 protein and lists the most common genes and DNA from its rows. Present in this sample are 650 to 850 distinct CDR3 sequences, 7.5% to 9.5% of which were seen just once. The ten most abundant clones make up about 24% of the sample. About this clonotype itself: Its antigen specificity is not known. No qualities accompany the bases; no much larger clone lies one base away.

The source of this sequence is a male donor with HIV. Sequencing was done on a sample of total memory T cells from blood PBMCs. The intended sense of this specimen's cell subset or site label: transitional memory CD4+ T cells.

The CDR3 protein sequence reads: CASHGVAATDTQYF. In nucleotide form, the sequence is TGTGCCAGCCATGGTGTGGCGGCCACAGATACGCAGTATTTT. This receptor chain uses TRBV6-5 and TRBJ2-3, with an unclear D gene assignment. In the germline V gene, CDR1 corresponds to MNHEY and CDR2 to SVGAGI. From cysteine to phenylalanine, the CDR3 is 14 amino acids long. Only the CDR3 DNA is retained, 42 bases long and in frame from the first base. V sheds 8 bases and J sheds 2 bases, leaving 14 bases between their ends.